This T cell receptor beta chain was sequenced for a study of long-term antiretroviral therapy in people with HIV. Looked up from germline, CDR1 is MNHEY and CDR2 is SVGAGI. V was trimmed by 6 bases and J by 2 bases, leaving 14 bases between them. This CDR3 spans 14 amino acids. Researchers ran immunoSEQ v3.0 at survey level. Here immunoSEQ multiplex PCR was the method, and the copy in TCRdb shows in-frame clones only, minus some. The sample holds around 32,000 clones; about 98% are singletons and the top ten take approximately 2%. The gene calls are TRBV6-5 and TRBJ2-7; D is perhaps TRBD1 (6 bases). The TCR sequence derives from a man between 25 and 39 years old with HIV. The source was unsorted PBMCs, collected 7.6 years after starting antiretroviral therapy. CDR3 in amino acids: CASREDSTTYEQYF. The CDR3 nucleotides are TGTGCCAGCAGGGAGGACAGTACCACCTACGAGCAGTACTTC.